This T cell receptor (beta chain) is drawn from a study of shared clonotypes between healthy human individuals. Points from the study as a whole: Sampling covered nothing but blood. Tissue TCR repertoires likely differ from those found in blood.

Using ten immunoSEQ deep assay plates, investigators sequenced unsorted PBMC DNA. Method: immunoSEQ multiplex PCR; TCRdb's copy keeps in-frame clones and lacks some. This table has some 470,000 clones, roughly four fifths appearing once. This CDR3 has 15 amino acids. Looked up from germline, CDR1 is SGHDT and CDR2 is YYEEEE. Trimming at V came to 2 bases and at J to 4 bases, leaving 4 bases not matched to a gene. This clone was seen more than once but under ten times. The antigen remains undetermined. The receptor was isolated from a middle-aged woman in good health. Some clones in this sample may be carry-over from other donors' samples. The sequencing sample was made of PBMCs. The chain employs TRBV5-6 and TRBJ2-1; 9 nucleotides agree with TRBD2. The DNA for the CDR3 is TGTGCCAGCAGCTTACTAGCGGGCGTTTACAATGAGCAGTTCTTC. It specifies CASSLLAGVYNEQFF.